The sequence of this TCR beta chain was determined in a study of blood T cell repertoires in COVID-19. Study-wide background: Nucleic acid was either cDNA or gDNA, and it came from T cells, B-cell-depleted T cells, or PBMCs.

This clone has more than one count but fewer than ten. Recovered participants had two consecutive negative NP/OP PCR tests, healthcare professional clearance, or symptom resolution. Original handling: Estimation of nucleated cell counts was performed using reference gene primer amplification. Clones were sequenced by immunoSEQ multiplex PCR, and TCRdb holds only the in-frame ones, with some missing. The V and J calls and clone size are taken from that table; D and trimming were inferred from the DNA. Seen here are 220,000 or so clones, about four fifths observed once, and the top ten hold about 3.4%. The source is a woman aged 55-70 years who had recovered from COVID-19. Specimen: PBMCs or T cells enriched from blood (not recorded which).

CDR3 coding DNA: TGCGCCAGCAGCACCCTACTAAGAGAGGGCAATGAGCAGTTCTTC. This codes for CASSTLLREGNEQFF. V and J are TRBV5-1 and TRBJ2-1, with TRBD2 as a possible D gene (5 bases). V gave up 4 bases and J gave up 6 bases, with 17 bases separating them. This CDR3 comprises 15 residues. Germline loops: CDR1 SGHRS, CDR2 YFSETQ.